These 7 T cell receptor beta chains originate from one sample sequenced in a study of T cells in Graves' hyperthyroidism and ophthalmopathy. It was RNA transcripts that yielded the amplified TCR beta CDR3 regions. TCR CDR3 regions were first amplified by RT-PCR with HTBI primers. From the multiplex PCR reads, TCRdb called clonotypes with MiXCR, one entry per CDR3 protein. The sample lists nearly 600,000 distinct CDR3 sequences, about 15% occurring once. Sequenced: blood. The receptors here all came from a woman in her twenties or thirties with Graves' hyperthyroidism that later progressed to Graves' ophthalmopathy.

This clonotype showed up just once. V is TRBV4-1 and J is TRBJ1-5; tentative D call: TRBD1 (6 bases). The CDR3 length is 14 residues. The V gene's germline CDR1 is MGHRA and CDR2 YSYEKL. V was trimmed by 2 bases and J by 5 bases, leaving 10 bases between them. CDR3 nucleotide sequence: TGCGCCAGCAGCCAATCACAGGGTCATCAGCCCCAGCATTTT. Its protein is CASSQSQGHQPQHF.

This clonotype has a count of ten or more. The chain couples TRBV6-1 to TRBJ2-3; D gene uncertain. CDR3 length equals 12 residues. Trimming stripped 6 bases from V and 3 bases from J, with 7 bases between. CDR1 and CDR2 (germline): MNHNS, SASEGT. The CDR3 protein is CASRTGTDTQYF. CDR3 DNA sequence: TGTGCCAGCAGGACTGGGACAGATACGCAGTATTTT.

Points on this clonotype: A much more abundant neighbour one base away suggests this may be a read error. This chain connects TRBV18 to TRBJ2-7, with TRBD1 matching over 9 bases. The J segment lost 7 bases and the V segment lost 3 bases, leaving 7 bases of the junction unmatched. The length of the CDR3 is 14 residues. CDR1 KGHSH and CDR2 LQKENI come from the germline V gene. The CDR3, as DNA: TGTGCCAGCTCACCGGGACAGGGAAGAGCTGAGCAGTACTTC. Translated, it gives CASSPGQGRAEQYF. Full variable domain (rest looked up from reference TRBV18 and TRBJ2-7): NAGVMQNPRHLVRRRGQEARLRCSPMKGHSHVYWYRQLPEEGLKFMVYLQKENIIDESGMPKERFSAEFPKEGPSILRIQQVVRGDSAAYFCASSPGQGRAEQYFGPGTRLTVT.

At least ten counts were recorded for this clonotype. The chain employs TRBV5-6 and TRBJ2-7, with D possibly TRBD1 on 6 matching bases. Germline V gives CDR1 SGHDT, CDR2 YYEEEE. The CDR3 sequence is 13 residues long. V lost 4 bases and J 4 bases, leaving 12 bases between the germline ends. CDR3 coding DNA: TGTGCCAGCAGCCTACTCAGGGGTTACGAGCAGTACTTC. Its translation: CASSLLRGYEQYF.

J is TRBJ1-4 and V is TRBV7-9, with TRBD1 identical over 10 bases. The CDR3 is made up of 15 amino acids. Germline assignment: CDR1 SEHNR and CDR2 FQNEAQ (reference sequence). J gave up 7 bases and V 4 bases, and 6 bases lay outside the gene matches. The CDR3 reads CASSSDRGKVEKLFF. CDR3 coding DNA: TGTGCCAGCAGCTCGGACAGGGGGAAGGTTGAAAAACTGTTTTTT.

There are a few counts of this clonotype. The V gene is TRBV7-2, the J gene TRBJ1-2; the match to TRBD1 covers 9 bases. There are 15 residues in the CDR3. The germline V gene encodes CDR1 SGHTA and CDR2 FQGNSA. V trimming: 1 base; J trimming: 9 bases; junction bases outside the gene matches: 9. This CDR3 reads CASSLDRTGEDSYTF. CDR3 nucleotide sequence: TGTGCCAGCAGCTTAGATCGGACAGGGGAAGATAGCTACACCTTC.

This chain uses TRBV10-3 with TRBJ2-3; unclear D gene. The germline V and J ends were trimmed by 2 bases and 0 bases, with 9 bases remaining between them. Germline V gene lookup returns CDR1 ENHRY and CDR2 SYGVKD. The length of the CDR3 is 15 residues. The DNA of the CDR3 is TGTGCCATCAGTGAGCCTATGGCTAGCACAGATACGCAGTATTTT. Protein: CAISEPMASTDTQYF.